This T cell receptor (beta chain) derives from a study of identical twins. This clonotype was observed a handful of times. Its antigen remains unknown. This may be a read error, as it is one base from a much larger clone. Germline CDR1 reads SGDLS; CDR2 reads YYNGEE. Deletions cut 0 bases from V and 4 bases from J, with 3 bases between. This CDR3 is built from 12 residues. Overall study results and limits: Beta clonotypes that were abundant in cord blood contained fewer insertions, a pattern absent from memory repertoires.

Via MiXCR, TCRdb re-called the 5' RACE reads, giving one row per CDR3 protein. Among about 730,000 distinct CDR3 sequences listed, 21% were seen once. The sample also formed part of further work on T cells expressing NK-cell markers.

The source of this sequence is a young woman in good health. The sequenced material came from PBMCs. The genes are TRBV9 and TRBJ2-3; no firm D call. The CDR3 reads CASSVEADTQYF. CDR3 nucleotides: TGTGCCAGCAGCGTAGAGGCAGATACGCAGTATTTT.